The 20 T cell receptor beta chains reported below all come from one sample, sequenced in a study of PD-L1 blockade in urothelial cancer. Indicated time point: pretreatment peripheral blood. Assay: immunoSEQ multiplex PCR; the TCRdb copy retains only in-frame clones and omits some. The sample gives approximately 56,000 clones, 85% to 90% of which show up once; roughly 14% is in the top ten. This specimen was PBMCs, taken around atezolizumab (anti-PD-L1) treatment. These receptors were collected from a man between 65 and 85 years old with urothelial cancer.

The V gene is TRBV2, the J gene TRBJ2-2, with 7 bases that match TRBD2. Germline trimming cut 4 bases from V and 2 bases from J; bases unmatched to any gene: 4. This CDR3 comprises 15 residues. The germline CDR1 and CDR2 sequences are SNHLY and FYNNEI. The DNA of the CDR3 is TGTGCCAGCAGTGGGGGAGGGGCCAACACCGGGGAGCTGTTTTTT. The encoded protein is CASSGGGANTGELFF. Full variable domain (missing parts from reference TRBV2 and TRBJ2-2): EPEVTQTPSHQVTQMGQEVILRCVPISNHLYFYWYRQILGQKVEFLVSFYNNEISEKSEIFDDQFSVERPDGSNFTLKIRSTKLEDSAMYFCASSGGGANTGELFFGEGSRLTVL.

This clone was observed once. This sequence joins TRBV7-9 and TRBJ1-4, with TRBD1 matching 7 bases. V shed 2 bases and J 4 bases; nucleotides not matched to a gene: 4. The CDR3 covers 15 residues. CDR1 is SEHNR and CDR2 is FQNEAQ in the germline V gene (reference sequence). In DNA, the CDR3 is TGTGCCAGCAGCTTAAGGGGGCCAGGTAATGAAAAACTGTTTTTT. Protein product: CASSLRGPGNEKLFF. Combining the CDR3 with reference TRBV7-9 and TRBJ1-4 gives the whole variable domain DTGVSQNPRHKITKRGQNVTFRCDPISEHNRLYWYRQTLGQGPEFLTYFQNEAQLEKSRLLSDRFSAERPKGSFSTLEIQRTEQGDSAMYLCASSLRGPGNEKLFFGSGTQLSVL.

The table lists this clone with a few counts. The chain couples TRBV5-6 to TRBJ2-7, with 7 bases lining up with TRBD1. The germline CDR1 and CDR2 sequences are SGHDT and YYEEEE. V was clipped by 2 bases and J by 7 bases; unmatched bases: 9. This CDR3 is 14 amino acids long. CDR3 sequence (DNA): TGTGCCAGCAGCTTCGGGACAGCACGGTGGGAGCAGTACTTC. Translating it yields CASSFGTARWEQYF.

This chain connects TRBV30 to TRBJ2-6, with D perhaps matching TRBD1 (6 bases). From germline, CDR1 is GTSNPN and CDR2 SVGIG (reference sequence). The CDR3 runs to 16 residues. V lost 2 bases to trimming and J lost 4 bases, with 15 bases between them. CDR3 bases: TGTGCCTGGAGTCGAGGCCAGGGGCTCGGGGCCAACGTCCTGACTTTC. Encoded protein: CAWSRGQGLGANVLTF.

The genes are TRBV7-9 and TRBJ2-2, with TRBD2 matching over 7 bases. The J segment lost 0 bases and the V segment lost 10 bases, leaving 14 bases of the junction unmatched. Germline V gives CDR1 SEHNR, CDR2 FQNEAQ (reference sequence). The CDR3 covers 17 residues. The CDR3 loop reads CATSEVPSGTNTGELFF. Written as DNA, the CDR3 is TGTGCCACCTCTGAGGTCCCTAGCGGAACGAACACCGGGGAGCTGTTTTTT.

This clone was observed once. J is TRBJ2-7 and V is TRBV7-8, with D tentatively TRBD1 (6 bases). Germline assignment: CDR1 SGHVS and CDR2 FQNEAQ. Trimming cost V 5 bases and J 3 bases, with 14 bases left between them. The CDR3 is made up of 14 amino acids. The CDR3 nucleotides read TGTGCCAGCAGCCCACGGACAGACCTCTACGAGCAGTACTTC. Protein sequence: CASSPRTDLYEQYF. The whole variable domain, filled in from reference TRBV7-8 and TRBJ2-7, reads GAGVSQSPRYKVAKRGQDVALRCDPISGHVSLFWYQQALGQGPEFLTYFQNEAQLDKSGLPSDRFFAERPEGSVSTLKIQRTQQEDSAVYLCASSPRTDLYEQYFGPGTRLTVT.

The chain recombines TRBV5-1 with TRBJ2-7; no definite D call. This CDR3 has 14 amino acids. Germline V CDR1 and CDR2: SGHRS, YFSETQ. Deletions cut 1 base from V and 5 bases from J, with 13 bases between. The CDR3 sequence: CASSLSPGYHEQYF. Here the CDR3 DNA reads TGCGCCAGCAGCTTGAGCCCAGGTTACCACGAGCAGTACTTC.

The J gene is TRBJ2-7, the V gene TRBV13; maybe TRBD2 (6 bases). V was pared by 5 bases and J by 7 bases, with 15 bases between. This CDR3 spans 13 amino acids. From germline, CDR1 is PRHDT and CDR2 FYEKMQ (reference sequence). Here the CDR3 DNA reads TGTGCCAGCAGCCCATCACTAGCTCGTGAGCAGTACTTC. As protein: CASSPSLAREQYF.

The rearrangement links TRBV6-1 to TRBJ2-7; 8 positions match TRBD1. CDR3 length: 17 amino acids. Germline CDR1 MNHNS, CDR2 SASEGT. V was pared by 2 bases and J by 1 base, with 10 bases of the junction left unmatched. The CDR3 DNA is TGTGCCAGCAGTGAATCGATCGTAACAGGGGGATCCTACGAGCAGTACTTC. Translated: CASSESIVTGGSYEQYF.

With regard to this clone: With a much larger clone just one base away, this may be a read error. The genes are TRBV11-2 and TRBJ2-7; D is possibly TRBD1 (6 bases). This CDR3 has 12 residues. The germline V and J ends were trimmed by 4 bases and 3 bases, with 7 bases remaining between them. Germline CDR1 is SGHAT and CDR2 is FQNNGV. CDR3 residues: CASSSQGYEQYF. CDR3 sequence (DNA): TGTGCCAGCAGCTCACAGGGCTACGAGCAGTACTTC. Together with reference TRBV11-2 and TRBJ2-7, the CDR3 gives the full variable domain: EAGVAQSPRYKIIEKRQSVAFWCNPISGHATLYWYQQILGQGPKLLIQFQNNGVVDDSQLPKDRFSAERLKGVDSTLKIQPAKLEDSAVYLCASSSQGYEQYFGPGTRLTVT.

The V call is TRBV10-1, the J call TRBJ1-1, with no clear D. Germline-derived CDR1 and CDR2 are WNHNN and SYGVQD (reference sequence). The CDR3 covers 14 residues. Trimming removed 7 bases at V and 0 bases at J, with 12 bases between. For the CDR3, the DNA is TGCGCCAGCACGGGGAGGCCACTGAACACTGAAGCTTTCTTT. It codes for CASTGRPLNTEAFF.

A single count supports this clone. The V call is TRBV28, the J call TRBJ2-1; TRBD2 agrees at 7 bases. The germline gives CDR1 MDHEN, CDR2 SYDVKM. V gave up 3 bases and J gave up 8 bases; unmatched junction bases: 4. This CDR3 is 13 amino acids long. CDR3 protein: CASSFRLADEQFF. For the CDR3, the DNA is TGTGCCAGCAGTTTCCGTCTAGCGGATGAGCAGTTCTTC.

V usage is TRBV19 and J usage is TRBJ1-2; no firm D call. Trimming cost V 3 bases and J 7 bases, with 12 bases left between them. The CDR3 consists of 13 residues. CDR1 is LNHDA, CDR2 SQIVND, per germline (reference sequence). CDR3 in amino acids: CASSISTERGYTF. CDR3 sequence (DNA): TGTGCCAGTAGTATCAGTACGGAGCGTGGCTACACCTTC.

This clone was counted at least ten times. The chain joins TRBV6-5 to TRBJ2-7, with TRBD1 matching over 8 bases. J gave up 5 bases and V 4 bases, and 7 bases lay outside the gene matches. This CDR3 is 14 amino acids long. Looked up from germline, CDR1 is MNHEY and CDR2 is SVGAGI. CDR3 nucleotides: TGTGCCAGCAGTTGGACAGGGCCCGAAGACGAGCAGTACTTC. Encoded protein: CASSWTGPEDEQYF.

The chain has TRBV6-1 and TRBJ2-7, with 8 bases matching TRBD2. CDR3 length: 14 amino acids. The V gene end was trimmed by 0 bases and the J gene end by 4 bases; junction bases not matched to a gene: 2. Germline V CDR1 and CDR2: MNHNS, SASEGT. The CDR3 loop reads CASSEAIAGYEQYF. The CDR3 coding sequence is TGTGCCAGCAGTGAAGCGATAGCGGGGTACGAGCAGTACTTC.

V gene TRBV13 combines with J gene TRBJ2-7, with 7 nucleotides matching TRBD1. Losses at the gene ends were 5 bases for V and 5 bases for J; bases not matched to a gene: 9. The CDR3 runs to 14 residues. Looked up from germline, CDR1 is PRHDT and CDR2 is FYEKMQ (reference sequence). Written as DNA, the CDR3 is TGTGCCAGCAGCCCCCGACAGGGTCGCGACGAGCAGTACTTC. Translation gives CASSPRQGRDEQYF.

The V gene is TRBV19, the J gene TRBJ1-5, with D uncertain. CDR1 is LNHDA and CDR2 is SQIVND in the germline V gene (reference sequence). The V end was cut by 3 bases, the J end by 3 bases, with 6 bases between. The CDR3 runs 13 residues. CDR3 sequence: CASSIAINQPQHF. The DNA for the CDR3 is TGTGCCAGTAGTATCGCGATCAATCAGCCCCAGCATTTT.

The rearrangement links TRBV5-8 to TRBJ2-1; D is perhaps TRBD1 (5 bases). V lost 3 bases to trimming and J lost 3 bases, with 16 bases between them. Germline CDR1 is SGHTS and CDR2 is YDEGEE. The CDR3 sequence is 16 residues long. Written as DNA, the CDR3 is TGTGCCAGCAGCTCCTACTACAGGAGACTCTACAATGAGCAGTTCTTC. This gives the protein CASSSYYRRLYNEQFF.

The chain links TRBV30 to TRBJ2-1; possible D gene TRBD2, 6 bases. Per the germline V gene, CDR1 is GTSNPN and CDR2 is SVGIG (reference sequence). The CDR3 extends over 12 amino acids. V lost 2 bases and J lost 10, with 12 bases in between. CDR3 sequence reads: CAWSQEGGEQFF. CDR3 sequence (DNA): TGTGCCTGGAGTCAGGAGGGTGGGGAGCAGTTCTTC.

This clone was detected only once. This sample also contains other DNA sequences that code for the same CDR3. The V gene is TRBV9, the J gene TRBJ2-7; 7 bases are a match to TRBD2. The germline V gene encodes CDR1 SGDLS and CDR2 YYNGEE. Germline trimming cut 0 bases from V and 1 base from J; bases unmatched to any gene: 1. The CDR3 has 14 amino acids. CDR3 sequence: CASSVGGSSYEQYF. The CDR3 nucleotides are TGTGCCAGCAGCGTAGGCGGGAGTTCCTACGAGCAGTACTTC.